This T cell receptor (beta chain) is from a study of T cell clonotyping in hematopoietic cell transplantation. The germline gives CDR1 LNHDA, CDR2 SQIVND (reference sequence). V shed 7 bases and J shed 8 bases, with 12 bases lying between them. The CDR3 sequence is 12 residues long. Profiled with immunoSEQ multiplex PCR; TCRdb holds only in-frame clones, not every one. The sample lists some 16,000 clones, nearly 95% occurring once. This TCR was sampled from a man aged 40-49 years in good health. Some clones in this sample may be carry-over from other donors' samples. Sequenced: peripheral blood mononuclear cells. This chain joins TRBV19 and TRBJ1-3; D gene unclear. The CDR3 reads CASKRGSDTIYF. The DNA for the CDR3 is TGTGCCAGTAAAAGAGGGTCGGACACCATATATTTT.